A selection of T cell receptor beta chains follows, all from one sample in a study of T cells after yellow fever vaccination. TCRdb used MiXCR to reprocess the 5' RACE reads, holding one entry per CDR3 protein. The sample has 250,000 to 350,000 distinct CDR3 sequences; 3.5% to 4.5% are singletons. The specimen comprised PBMCs, sampled 15 days after the yellow fever booster vaccination. All receptors come from a man younger than 35 who received the YFV17D yellow fever vaccine. CDR3s include the opening cysteine and the closing phenylalanine or tryptophan. D genes are given only for firm matches. Some rows mark clone size as missing; the rest say once, few, many or name a class of expanded clone.

>NA|few|TRBJ2-3|TRBV4-2
CASSQRWGGGTDTQYF
TGTGCCAGCAGCCAAAGGTGGGGGGGCGGAACAGATACGCAGTATTTT
>NA|many|TRBJ2-4|TRBV30
CAWSVAAKNIQYF
TGTGCCTGGAGCGTAGCGGCCAAAAACATTCAGTACTTC
>NA|many|TRBJ1-1|TRBV29-1
CSLETSTNTEAFF
TGCAGCCTGGAGACCTCTACGAACACTGAAGCTTTCTTT
>NA|many|TRBJ1-1|TRBV7-9
CASSSGAPEAFF
TGTGCCAGCAGCTCGGGGGCCCCTGAAGCTTTCTTT
>NA|NA|TRBJ1-5|TRBV7-2
CASSPQLSHQPQHF
TGTGCCAGCAGCCCCCAATTAAGCCATCAGCCCCAGCATTTT
>NA|many|TRBJ2-3|TRBV24-1
CATSDPGTVTDTQYF
TGTGCCACCAGTGATCCTGGGACTGTCACAGATACGCAGTATTTT
>TRBD1|many|TRBJ1-2|TRBV4-3
CASSLFTAGTGVGYTF
TGCGCCAGCAGCCTATTTACTGCCGGGACAGGGGTCGGCTACACCTTC
>NA|many|TRBJ2-5|TRBV20-1
CSARELTGRETQYF
TGCAGTGCTAGAGAACTAACAGGGAGAGAGACCCAGTACTTC
>TRBD2|few|TRBJ2-1|TRBV24-1
CATSSSGGAYNEQFF
TGTGCCACCAGCTCTAGCGGGGGGGCGTACAATGAGCAGTTCTTC
>NA|many|TRBJ1-6|TRBV7-9
CASSSRLTGDSPLHF
TGTGCCAGCAGCTCCCGGTTAACCGGGGATTCACCCCTCCACTTT
>NA|few|TRBJ1-2|TRBV7-2
CASSLDGANYGYTF
TGTGCCAGCAGCTTAGATGGGGCTAACTATGGCTACACCTTC
>NA|few|TRBJ2-7|TRBV7-2
CASRPPDRYEQYF
TGTGCCAGCAGACCCCCTGACAGATACGAGCAGTACTTC
>TRBD1|many|TRBJ2-7|TRBV20-1
CSARDPGQGSTYEQYF
TGCAGTGCTAGAGACCCGGGACAGGGGTCCACCTACGAGCAGTACTTC
>NA|few|TRBJ2-3|TRBV12-3/TRBV12-4
CASSLVFSIGDTQYF
TGTGCCAGCAGTTTAGTTTTTAGCATAGGAGATACGCAGTATTTT
>TRBD1|NA|TRBJ2-5|TRBV5-1
CASSPVGQQETQYF
TGCGCCAGCAGCCCCGTGGGACAGCAAGAGACCCAGTACTTC
>TRBD2|many|TRBJ2-3|TRBV7-2
CASSSGRGGTDTQYF
TGTGCCAGCAGCTCTGGGAGGGGAGGCACAGATACGCAGTATTTT
>NA|many|TRBJ2-3|TRBV9
CASSVGEGPTDTQYF
TGTGCCAGCAGCGTAGGTGAGGGTCCCACAGATACGCAGTATTTT
>NA|many|TRBJ2-2|TRBV10-3
CAISESYGYTGELFF
TGTGCCATCAGTGAGTCGTACGGTTACACCGGGGAGCTGTTTTTT
>TRBD1|NA|TRBJ1-2|TRBV7-8
CASSFTGQGYGYTF
TGTGCCAGCAGCTTTACGGGACAGGGTTACGGCTACACCTTC
>TRBD2|many|TRBJ2-5|TRBV7-2
CASSLSSGGLQETQYF
TGTGCCAGCAGCTTGTCCAGCGGGGGACTCCAAGAGACCCAGTACTTC
>TRBD2|NA|TRBJ2-7|TRBV12-3/TRBV12-4
CASRLTSGGTYEQYF
TGTGCCAGCAGACTTACTAGCGGGGGAACCTACGAGCAGTACTTC
>TRBD1|many|TRBJ1-2|TRBV7-9
CASVRAGGFYGYTF
TGTGCCAGCGTTCGGGCAGGGGGCTTCTATGGCTACACCTTC